The 28 T cell receptor beta chains given below trace back to one sample, sequenced in a study of T cells in Graves' hyperthyroidism and ophthalmopathy. From RNA transcripts, TCR beta CDR3 regions were amplified. TCR CDR3 regions were first amplified by RT-PCR with HTBI primers. TCRdb reanalysed the multiplex PCR reads using MiXCR and keeps one entry per CDR3 protein. The data contain approximately 610,000 distinct CDR3 sequences, roughly 14% of them seen just once; the ten biggest clones take up 4% to 5.5%. Material: blood. Every receptor here comes from a woman between 40 and 55 years old with Graves' ophthalmopathy.

In its sample, this clonotype was seen many times. This chain uses TRBV2 with TRBJ1-2; possibly TRBD1 for D (5 bases). V shed 7 bases and J shed 5 bases, with 11 bases lying between them. The CDR3 extends over 12 amino acids. The germline V gene has CDR1 SNHLY and CDR2 FYNNEI. The CDR3 here is CASNRGGYGYTF. The CDR3 bases are TGTGCCAGCAACCGGGGGGGGTATGGCTACACCTTC.

CDR3 in DNA: TGTGCCAGCAGAGAATCTAGCAATCAGCCCCAGCATTTT. Its translation: CASRESSNQPQHF. The chain combines TRBV12-3 or TRBV12-4 with TRBJ1-5; D not resolved. CDR3 length: 13 residues. The ends were cut back, 6 bases at V and 0 bases at J, with 6 bases in the middle.

This clonotype has a count of ten or more. The chain couples TRBV6-2 or TRBV6-3 to TRBJ2-5; tentatively, D is TRBD2 (5 bases). The germline CDR1 and CDR2 sequences are MNHEY and SVGEGT. This CDR3 spans 13 amino acids. V lost 4 bases and J 10 bases, leaving 16 bases between the germline ends. The CDR3: CASSSGFGVVQYF. The CDR3 nucleotides read TGTGCCAGCAGTTCGGGATTTGGAGTTGTCCAGTACTTC.

This clonotype has ten or more counts. This sequence joins TRBV30 and TRBJ2-5; TRBD2 aligns across 7 bases. The trim removed 3 bases at V and 5 bases at J, leaving 6 bases unmatched. The V gene's germline CDR1 is GTSNPN and CDR2 SVGIG (reference sequence). The CDR3 has 13 residues. CDR3 DNA sequence: TGTGCCTGGAGAAGAACCGGGGGGGAGACCCAGTACTTC. It translates to CAWRRTGGETQYF.

Ten or more counts support this clonotype. This rearrangement joins TRBV28 to TRBJ1-5, with D maybe TRBD1 (5 bases). The V and J ends lost 5 bases and 1 base respectively, with 12 bases between them. Germline V lookup: CDR1 MDHEN, CDR2 SYDVKM. The CDR3 is made up of 15 amino acids. The CDR3 is CASSRQGPSNQPQHF. The CDR3 coding sequence is TGTGCCAGCAGTCGTCAGGGACCCAGCAATCAGCCCCAGCATTTT. The complete variable domain, with remaining parts taken from reference TRBV28 and TRBJ1-5, reads DVKVTQSSRYLVKRTGEKVFLECVQDMDHENMFWYRQDPGLGLRLIYFSYDVKMKEKGDIPEGYSVSREKKERFSLILESASTNQTSMYLCASSRQGPSNQPQHFGDGTRLSIL.

The chain is built from TRBV12-3 or TRBV12-4 and TRBJ2-7; 10 bases are shared with TRBD2. The CDR3 extends over 15 amino acids. J lost 5 bases, V lost 3 bases, and 7 bases had no gene match. The CDR3 reads CASSFMGTSDHEQYF. CDR3 nucleotide sequence: TGTGCCAGCAGTTTTATGGGGACTAGCGATCACGAGCAGTACTTC.

This clonotype has a handful of counts. This CDR3 reads CASAYGENYGYTF. The CDR3, as DNA: TGTGCCAGTGCCTATGGGGAAAACTATGGCTACACCTTC. V is TRBV28 and J is TRBJ1-2; D gene uncertain. There are 13 residues in the CDR3. The germline CDR1 and CDR2 sequences are MDHEN and SYDVKM. Trimming stripped 9 bases from V and 2 bases from J, with 13 bases between.

This clonotype has ten or more counts. This chain connects TRBV29-1 to TRBJ1-1; no clear D. Trimming shortened V by 7 bases and J by 5 bases, and 23 bases separated the two germline ends. Germline CDR1 reads SQVTM; CDR2 reads ANQGSEA. The CDR3 is 15 residues long. CDR3 nucleotides: TGCAGCGGCATGAAACAGAGTCAAGGGATAACTGAAGCTTTCTTT. Residues: CSGMKQSQGITEAFF.

This clonotype was observed many times. This rearrangement joins TRBV7-2 to TRBJ2-7, with TRBD1 matching over 8 bases. V lost 5 bases to trimming and J lost 3 bases; unmatched junction nucleotides: 6. Germline loops: CDR1 SGHTA, CDR2 FQGNSA. The CDR3 runs 14 residues. CDR3 DNA: TGTGCCAGCAGCACGCGGACAGGGTTCTACGAGCAGTACTTC. It specifies CASSTRTGFYEQYF.

This clonotype has at least ten counts. The V and J genes are TRBV18 and TRBJ1-1; tentatively, D is TRBD1 (5 bases). This CDR3 has 13 amino acids. Germline loops: CDR1 KGHSH, CDR2 LQKENI. V shed 6 bases and J shed 3 bases, with 11 bases lying between them. The CDR3 DNA reads TGTGCCAGCTCCCGGGGGATAGACACTGAAGCTTTCTTT. It is translated as CASSRGIDTEAFF.

The chain recombines TRBV4-1 with TRBJ2-2; 7 bases are shared with TRBD2. CDR1 and CDR2 from the germline V gene are MGHRA and YSYEKL. The CDR3 has 20 residues. Trimming at V came to 0 bases and at J to 5 bases, leaving 18 bases not matched to a gene. CDR3 in DNA: TGCGCCAGCAGCCAAGACTCAAAGAAGATCGGGGGGTTTGTTACCGGGGAGCTGTTTTTT. The encoded protein is CASSQDSKKIGGFVTGELFF.

There are many counts of this clonotype. The rearrangement uses TRBV28 and TRBJ1-1; unclear D gene. V was pared by 7 bases and J by 8 bases, with 11 bases between. The CDR3 is made up of 11 amino acids. Germline CDR1 reads MDHEN; CDR2 reads SYDVKM. The CDR3 nucleotides read TGTGCCAGCAAAGGACTGATAGAAGCTTTCTTT. Its protein is CASKGLIEAFF. Combining the CDR3 with reference TRBV28 and TRBJ1-1 gives the whole variable domain DVKVTQSSRYLVKRTGEKVFLECVQDMDHENMFWYRQDPGLGLRLIYFSYDVKMKEKGDIPEGYSVSREKKERFSLILESASTNQTSMYLCASKGLIEAFFGQGTRLTVV.

This clonotype was seen repeatedly, ten times or more. The rearrangement links TRBV28 to TRBJ2-7, with 8 bases fitting TRBD2. V trimming: 6 bases; J trimming: 4 bases; junction bases outside the gene matches: 5. Germline V gives CDR1 MDHEN, CDR2 SYDVKM. CDR3 length: 13 amino acids. The CDR3, as DNA: TGTGCCAGCAGCCTCCCGGGGGGGTACGAGCAGTACTTC. It specifies CASSLPGGYEQYF.

This clonotype was recorded at least ten times. This chain links TRBV5-1 with TRBJ2-7; 10 positions match TRBD1. Trimming at V came to 4 bases and at J to 5 bases, leaving 6 bases not matched to a gene. CDR1 SGHRS and CDR2 YFSETQ come from the germline V gene. CDR3 length: 14 residues. CDR3 protein: CASSRPGQGNEQYF. In DNA form, the CDR3 reads TGCGCCAGCAGCCGCCCGGGACAGGGGAACGAGCAGTACTTC.

In its sample, this clonotype was seen many times. The chain carries TRBV28 and TRBJ1-1; TRBD1 agrees at 7 bases. The CDR3 length is 15 residues. Germline V CDR1 and CDR2: MDHEN, SYDVKM. The ends lost 4 bases at V and 1 base at J; junction bases unmatched: 6. The CDR3 DNA follows: TGTGCCAGCAGTTCCACAGGGGTAAGGAACACTGAAGCTTTCTTT. Protein sequence: CASSSTGVRNTEAFF.

This clonotype was detected many times. The V gene is TRBV5-1, the J gene TRBJ2-7; 7 positions match TRBD2. CDR3 size: 17 residues. The germline CDR1 and CDR2 sequences are SGHRS and YFSETQ. Trimming removed 6 bases from V and 0 bases from J; junction bases left unmatched: 15. This CDR3 is CASTMTSKFLSSYEQYF. CDR3 DNA: TGCGCCAGCACCATGACTAGCAAGTTCCTTAGCTCCTACGAGCAGTACTTC.

This clonotype has ten or more counts. At one boundary the junction diverges from the germline segment, which might be a read error. This chain links TRBV12-3 or TRBV12-4 with TRBJ1-2, with 8 bases fitting TRBD1. The CDR3 length is 14 residues. The DNA for the CDR3 is TGTGCCAGCAGCTTAGGACAGGGCAACTATGGCTACACCTTC. Translated: CASSLGQGNYGYTF.

This clonotype was seen at least ten times. The chain is built from TRBV2 and TRBJ1-1; D remains ambiguous. The CDR3 has 10 residues. With 8 bases removed from V and 11 bases from J, the gap between germline ends came to 12 bases. Germline lookup yields CDR1 SNHLY and CDR2 FYNNEI. The CDR3: CASGPLEAFF. In DNA, the CDR3 is TGTGCCAGCGGACCCCTCGAGGCTTTCTTT.

This chain joins TRBV29-1 and TRBJ1-1, with TRBD1 as a possible D gene (6 bases). The germline V gene encodes CDR1 SQVTM and CDR2 ANQGSEA. The V and J ends lost 1 base and 1 base respectively, with 13 bases between them. The CDR3 is 15 residues long. CDR3 residues: CSVEALGGGNTEAFF. The CDR3 DNA sequence: TGCAGCGTTGAAGCCCTTGGAGGGGGGAACACTGAAGCTTTCTTT.

This rearrangement joins TRBV30 to TRBJ1-1; D uncertain. The CDR3 is 11 amino acids. V was trimmed by 7 bases and J by 4 bases, leaving 10 bases between them. Germline V gene lookup returns CDR1 GTSNPN and CDR2 SVGIG (reference sequence). In DNA form, the CDR3 reads TGTGCCTACTTACGGGGCACTGAAGCTTTCTTT. Translating it yields CAYLRGTEAFF.

The chain links TRBV20-1 to TRBJ2-7; 12 bases are shared with TRBD1. Germline lookup yields CDR1 DFQATT and CDR2 SNEGSKA (reference sequence). This CDR3 has 16 amino acids. V lost 3 bases, J lost 3 bases, and 9 bases stayed unmatched. The chain's CDR3 is CSARAGQGASLYEQYF. The CDR3 DNA reads TGCAGTGCTAGGGCGGGACAGGGGGCATCGCTCTACGAGCAGTACTTC.

This clonotype was seen repeatedly, ten times or more. The DNA for the CDR3 is TGTGCCAGCAGCTCCGTGAGCGGGAGTACTGGGGAGCAGTACTTC. This encodes CASSSVSGSTGEQYF. This chain links TRBV5-5 with TRBJ2-7; 8 nucleotides match TRBD2. This CDR3 comprises 15 residues. J lost 7 bases, V lost 3 bases, and 12 bases had no gene match. Germline CDR1 is SGHKS and CDR2 is YYEKEE (reference sequence).

In its sample, this clonotype was seen many times. The CDR3 DNA follows: TGTGCCAGCAGCCAATTGACCGGGGAGCTGTTTTTT. Amino acid sequence: CASSQLTGELFF. The gene calls are TRBV7-6 and TRBJ2-2, with unresolved D. V lost 5 bases, J lost 5 bases, and 6 bases lay in between. The CDR3 runs to 12 residues. CDR1 is SGHVS and CDR2 is FNYEAQ in the germline V gene.

This clonotype was observed many times. V and J are TRBV29-1 and TRBJ2-5; TRBD1 is a possible D gene (5 bases). V was pared by 4 bases and J by 3 bases, with 6 bases between. The length of the CDR3 is 11 residues. CDR1 is SQVTM and CDR2 is ANQGSEA in the germline V gene. This chain's CDR3 is CSVAREETQYF. DNA for the CDR3: TGCAGCGTTGCCAGGGAAGAGACCCAGTACTTC.

This clonotype was detected only once. The chain has TRBV4-1 and TRBJ2-5; D is ambiguous. The CDR3 totals 12 residues. V was shortened by 2 bases and J by 8 bases, with 9 bases between the two germline ends. CDR1 MGHRA and CDR2 YSYEKL come from the germline V gene. The CDR3 sequence: CASSQPGQTQYF. The CDR3 nucleotides read TGCGCCAGCAGCCAACCAGGTCAAACCCAGTACTTC.

This clonotype has at least ten counts. The chain joins TRBV12-3 or TRBV12-4 to TRBJ2-7; the D gene is possibly TRBD2 (5 bases). Trimming cost V 3 bases and J 2 bases, with 11 bases left between them. The CDR3 consists of 14 residues. The CDR3 DNA reads TGTGCCAGCAGTTTTGGCAGCGGCCCCTACGAGCAGTACTTC. Translated, it gives CASSFGSGPYEQYF.

This clonotype has at least ten counts. This rearrangement joins TRBV18 to TRBJ2-7, with 9 bases lining up with TRBD2. Germline CDR1 reads KGHSH; CDR2 reads LQKENI. This CDR3 is built from 15 residues. V lost 5 bases to trimming and J lost 4 bases; unmatched junction nucleotides: 9. The CDR3 loop is CASSSLAGERYEQYF. The CDR3 DNA follows: TGTGCCAGCTCATCCTTAGCGGGAGAGAGGTACGAGCAGTACTTC.

Concerning this clonotype itself: The junction and the germline gene differ at one end; a read error may be behind it. This chain joins TRBV27 and TRBJ2-7; 11 bases align to TRBD1. The CDR3 length is 14 residues. Germline loops: CDR1 MNHEY, CDR2 SMNVEV (reference sequence). CDR3 DNA sequence: TGTGCCAACAGTTTGGACAGGGGGCCATACGAGCAGTACTTC. Encoded protein: CANSLDRGPYEQYF.